A single sample gave rise to the 3 T cell receptor beta chains below, sequenced in a study of blood T cell repertoires in COVID-19. The protocol was immunoSEQ multiplex PCR, while the TCRdb copy is restricted to in-frame clones and leaves out a portion. The repertoire holds a few hundred thousand clones, 90% seen once, with 1.2% in the top ten. Material for sequencing was PBMCs or T cells enriched from blood (not recorded which). The origin of the receptors is a man younger than 40 who had recovered from COVID-19.

The gene calls are TRBV6-5 and TRBJ2-3; 11 bases fit TRBD2. J lost 3 bases, V lost 10 bases, and 9 bases had no gene match. The CDR3 contains 15 residues. The germline CDR1 and CDR2 sequences are MNHEY and SVGAGI. This chain's CDR3 is CAKLSGGAWTDTQYF. CDR3 coding DNA: TGTGCCAAGCTTAGCGGGGGGGCCTGGACAGATACGCAGTATTTT.

The chain joins TRBV11-3 to TRBJ1-1, with 7 bases identical to TRBD1. The CDR3 sequence is 15 residues long. Looked up from germline, CDR1 is SGHNT and CDR2 is YENEEA. The V segment lost 5 bases and the J segment 1 base; nucleotides outside the gene matches: 7. The chain's CDR3 is CASSQQGSSNTEAFF. CDR3 DNA sequence: TGTGCCAGCAGCCAACAGGGGTCCTCGAACACTGAAGCTTTCTTT.

This chain links TRBV7-8 with TRBJ1-1, with D perhaps matching TRBD1 (5 bases). The CDR3 totals 15 residues. V lost 1 base and J lost 4, with 13 bases in between. Germline CDR1 SGHVS, CDR2 FQNEAQ. This CDR3 reads CASSLVSPGGTEAFF. The CDR3 DNA sequence: TGTGCCAGCAGCTTAGTATCCCCCGGGGGCACTGAAGCTTTCTTT. Full variable domain (remainder filled in from reference TRBV7-8 and TRBJ1-1): GAGVSQSPRYKVAKRGQDVALRCDPISGHVSLFWYQQALGQGPEFLTYFQNEAQLDKSGLPSDRFFAERPEGSVSTLKIQRTQQEDSAVYLCASSLVSPGGTEAFFGQGTRLTVV.